The TCR beta chain under discussion was sequenced for a study of siplizumab effects on memory and regulatory T cells. The table came from immunoSEQ multiplex PCR; TCRdb's copy has only in-frame clones and leaves some out. This sample has some 80,000 clones, with more than 85% found just once. The CDR3 is made up of 14 amino acids. Germline lookup yields CDR1 MNHEY and CDR2 SVGAGI. The V and J ends lost 5 bases and 0 bases, in that order; junction bases with no gene match: 3. The sequenced material came from CD8+ T cells sorted from blood. The sequence was obtained from a human donor in good health. V is TRBV6-5 and J is TRBJ2-7, with 8 bases that match TRBD2. The CDR3 DNA follows: TGTGCCAGCAGTGGCGGGGGGCCCTCCTACGAGCAGTACTTC. Its translation: CASSGGGPSYEQYF.